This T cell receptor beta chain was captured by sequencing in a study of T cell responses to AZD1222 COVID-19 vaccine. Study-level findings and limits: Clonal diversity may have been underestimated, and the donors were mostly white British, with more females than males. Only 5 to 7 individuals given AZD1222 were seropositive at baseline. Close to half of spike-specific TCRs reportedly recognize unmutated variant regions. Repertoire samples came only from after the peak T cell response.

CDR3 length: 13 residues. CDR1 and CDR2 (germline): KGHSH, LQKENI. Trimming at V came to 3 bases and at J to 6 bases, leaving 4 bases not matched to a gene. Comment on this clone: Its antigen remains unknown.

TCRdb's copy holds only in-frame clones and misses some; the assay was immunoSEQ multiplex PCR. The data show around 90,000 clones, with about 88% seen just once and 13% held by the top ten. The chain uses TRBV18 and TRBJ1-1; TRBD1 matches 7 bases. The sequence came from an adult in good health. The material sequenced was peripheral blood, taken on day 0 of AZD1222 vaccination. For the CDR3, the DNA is TGTGCCAGCTCACCCAACAGGGGATCTGAAGCTTTCTTT. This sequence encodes CASSPNRGSEAFF.